These 9 T cell receptor beta chains share one sample of origin, sequenced in a study of prognosis after radiotherapy for stage I lung cancer. Amplification of the TCR beta CDR3 (from genomic DNA) was done by two-round multiplex PCR. Gene-specific TRBV and TRBJ primers were used in PCR round one. TCRdb re-called the multiplex PCR reads through MiXCR, storing one row per CDR3 protein. Of tens of thousands of distinct CDR3 sequences listed, over 30% were seen once; the top ten hold about a tenth. The material sequenced was PBMCs, taken before or after stereotactic body radiation therapy (not recorded which). Receptor source: a donor aged 50 or older with non-small cell lung cancer.

As to this clonotype: This probably arose from a read error, given a far larger clone one base away. The chain carries TRBV6-5 and TRBJ2-1, with a possible D match to TRBD2 (6 bases). This CDR3 is built from 15 residues. Trimming pared 2 bases from V and 8 bases from J, leaving 16 bases between. Germline CDR1 is MNHEY and CDR2 is SVGAGI. The CDR3: CASSYGRTTGDEQFF. The CDR3 nucleotides read TGTGCCAGCAGTTACGGTCGGACTACAGGTGATGAGCAGTTCTTC.

This chain connects TRBV11-2 to TRBJ2-1, with 9 bases fitting TRBD2. Germline CDR1 is SGHAT and CDR2 is FQNNGV. This CDR3 has 15 residues. The V and J ends lost 5 bases and 7 bases, in that order; junction bases with no gene match: 9. The CDR3: CASSICLAGLNEQFF. The CDR3 region has the DNA TGTGCCAGCAGCATTTGTCTAGCGGGGTTGAATGAGCAGTTCTTC.

This clonotype has at least ten counts. This sequence joins TRBV3-1 and TRBJ2-3; D is uncertain. The ends were cut back, 4 bases at V and 2 bases at J, with 10 bases in the middle. The CDR3 is 14 amino acids. Germline lookup yields CDR1 LGHDT and CDR2 YNNKEL (reference sequence). CDR3 in DNA: TGTGCCAGCAGCCCCCAACCTGACACAGATACGCAGTATTTT. Encoded protein: CASSPQPDTDTQYF.

This clonotype was detected ten times or more. The rearrangement uses TRBV6-5 and TRBJ2-1; 8 bases agree with TRBD2. CDR3 length equals 17 residues. Germline CDR1 and CDR2: MNHEY and SVGAGI. The V gene end was trimmed by 2 bases and the J gene end by 4 bases; junction bases not matched to a gene: 10. The CDR3 reads CASSYDPREGRYNEQFF. The CDR3 bases are TGTGCCAGCAGTTACGACCCTCGGGAGGGCCGTTACAATGAGCAGTTCTTC.

This clonotype was observed many times. The chain carries TRBV28 and TRBJ1-5; no clear D. The CDR3 runs 14 residues. Germline lookup yields CDR1 MDHEN and CDR2 SYDVKM. Trimming cost V 10 bases and J 6 bases, with 19 bases left between them. DNA of the CDR3: TGTGCCATCAAGCTAGGGTTGGCTGGTCAGCCCCAGCATTTT. It encodes CAIKLGLAGQPQHF.

This clonotype was seen at least ten times. The chain combines TRBV24-1 with TRBJ2-6, with D unresolved. Looked up from germline, CDR1 is KGHDR and CDR2 is SFDVKD. Trimming took 4 bases from V and 4 from J, leaving 16 bases between them. This CDR3 contains 17 residues. The CDR3 nucleotides read TGTGCCACCAGTGACCCTCAAGGCGTGCGCGGGGCCAACGTCCTGACTTTC. It codes for CATSDPQGVRGANVLTF.

This clonotype was seen repeatedly, ten times or more. V and J are TRBV4-2 and TRBJ2-7; tentatively, D is TRBD2 (6 bases). The CDR3 length is 18 residues. Trimming shortened V by 1 base and J by 0 bases, and 19 bases separated the two germline ends. Germline values: CDR1 LGHNA, CDR2 YNFKEQ. The CDR3: CASSQGGPRSGASYEQYF. The CDR3 DNA sequence: TGTGCCAGCAGCCAAGGGGGACCTCGTAGCGGAGCCTCCTACGAGCAGTACTTC.

The sample holds many counts of this clonotype. This chain joins TRBV6-2 or TRBV6-3 and TRBJ2-3; 7 bases match TRBD2. CDR1 is MNHEY, CDR2 SVGEGT, per germline. The trim removed 7 bases at V and 6 bases at J, leaving 7 bases unmatched. CDR3 length: 13 residues. The CDR3 nucleotides are TGTGCCAGCACAGGCGGGAGAGGGGATACGCAGTATTTT. It translates to CASTGGRGDTQYF.

This clonotype occurred many times. Sequence at one end of the junction differs from germline and may be a read error. V and J are TRBV18 and TRBJ2-7; D tentatively fits TRBD1 or TRBD2 (5 bases each). CDR1 is KGHSH, CDR2 LQKENI, per germline. This CDR3 comprises 14 residues. The CDR3 sequence: CASSGTPSSNEQYF. In nucleotides, the CDR3 is TGTGCCAGCTCAGGGACCCCCTCCTCCAACGAGCAGTACTTC.